The clone carrying this TCR beta chain has just one count. The data were obtained in a study of blood T cell repertoires in COVID-19. Enrolled through a virtual design, the participants were between 18 and 89 years of age and came from 24 US areas. Clones were read by immunoSEQ multiplex PCR, and TCRdb kept only the in-frame ones, dropping some. The repertoire has 140,000 to 150,000 clones, 75% to 90% of them found once; the top ten carry roughly 12%. V shed 4 bases and J 9 bases; nucleotides not matched to a gene: 7. In germline, CDR1 is MNHEY, CDR2 SMNVEV (reference sequence). The CDR3 has 14 amino acids.

The clonotype comes from a man aged 55 to 69 who had recovered from COVID-19. The material sequenced was PBMCs or T cells enriched from blood (not recorded which). This chain uses TRBV27 with TRBJ2-1; the match to TRBD2 covers 9 bases. The CDR3 bases are TGTGCCAGCAGTTGGGGACTAGCTGGGTCTGAGCAGTTCTTC. Its translation: CASSWGLAGSEQFF.